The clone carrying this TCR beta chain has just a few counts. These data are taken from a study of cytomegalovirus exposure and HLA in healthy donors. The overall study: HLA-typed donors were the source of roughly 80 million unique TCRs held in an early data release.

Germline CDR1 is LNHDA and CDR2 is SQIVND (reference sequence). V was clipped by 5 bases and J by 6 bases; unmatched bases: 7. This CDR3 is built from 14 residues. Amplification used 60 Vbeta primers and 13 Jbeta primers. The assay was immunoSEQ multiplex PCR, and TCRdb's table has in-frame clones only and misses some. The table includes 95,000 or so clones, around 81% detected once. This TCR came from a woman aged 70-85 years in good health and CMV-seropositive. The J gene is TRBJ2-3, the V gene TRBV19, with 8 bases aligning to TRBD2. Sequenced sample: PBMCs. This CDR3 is CASSFNGRVDTQYF. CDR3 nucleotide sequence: TGTGCCAGTAGTTTTAACGGGAGGGTGGATACGCAGTATTTT. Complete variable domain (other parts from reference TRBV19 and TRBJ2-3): DGGITQSPKYLFRKEGQNVTLSCEQNLNHDAMYWYRQDPGQGLRLIYYSQIVNDFQKGDIAEGYSVSREKKESFPLTVTSAQKNPTAFYLCASSFNGRVDTQYFGPGTRLTVL.